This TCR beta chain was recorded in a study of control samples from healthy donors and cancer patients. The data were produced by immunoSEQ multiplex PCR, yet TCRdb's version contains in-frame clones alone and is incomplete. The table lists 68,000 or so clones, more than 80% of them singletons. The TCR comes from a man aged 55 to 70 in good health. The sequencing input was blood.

Here the CDR3 reads CASSIVAGLYNEQFF. DNA of the CDR3: TGTGCCAGCAGCATCGTAGCGGGCCTCTACAATGAGCAGTTCTTC. The chain employs TRBV7-2 and TRBJ2-1; TRBD2 aligns across 7 bases. This CDR3 contains 15 residues. Germline loops: CDR1 SGHTA, CDR2 FQGNSA. Trimming took 5 bases from V and 3 from J; bases not matched to a gene: 7.